The 9 T cell receptor beta chains in this list originate from one sample, sequenced in a study of T cell repertoires in cytomegalovirus infection. What these receptors recognize is not known. TCRdb reprocessed the reads via MiXCR and lists one record per CDR3 protein. The sample comprises about 110,000 distinct CDR3 sequences, around 30% of which are singletons, and about 40% rests with the top ten. The sample in question was CD8+ T cells from cultured PBMCs, obtained from culture after CMV antigen stimulation. The receptors come from a human donor in good health (CMV status not recorded). Some clones in this sample may be carry-over from other donors' samples.

This clonotype was observed at least ten times. This chain uses TRBV15 with TRBJ1-5; TRBD1 might be the D (6 bases). The CDR3 contains 16 residues. Germline V CDR1 and CDR2: LNHNV, YYDKDF (reference sequence). Trimming removed 1 base from V and 2 bases from J, with 12 bases in between. The chain's CDR3 is CATSRGVQGGNQPQHF. The CDR3 nucleotides read TGTGCCACCAGCAGAGGAGTACAGGGCGGCAATCAGCCCCAGCATTTT.

This clonotype has just a few counts. This chain uses TRBV2 with TRBJ2-5; TRBD1 aligns across 9 bases. The CDR3 has 15 amino acids. CDR1 and CDR2 from the germline V gene are SNHLY and FYNNEI. The junction had 4 bases not matched to a gene; V was cut back by 4 bases and J by 1 base. CDR3 loop: CASSGGQGFQETQYF. DNA of the CDR3: TGTGCCAGCAGTGGGGGACAGGGATTCCAAGAGACCCAGTACTTC.

The genes are TRBV20-1 and TRBJ2-5, with D perhaps matching TRBD2 (5 bases). Trimming took 0 bases from V and 5 from J, leaving 13 bases between them. Germline-derived CDR1 and CDR2 are DFQATT and SNEGSKA (reference sequence). The CDR3 totals 14 residues. CDR3 residues: CSARDGKERETQYF. The CDR3 nucleotides are TGCAGTGCTAGAGATGGGAAGGAGCGGGAGACCCAGTACTTC.

This CDR3 is CASSSQGAYEQYF. CDR3 nucleotides: TGTGCCAGCAGTTCGCAGGGGGCCTACGAGCAGTACTTC. The chain carries TRBV6-6 and TRBJ2-7, with 7 bases matching TRBD1. Germline CDR1 is MNHNY and CDR2 is SVGAGI (reference sequence). The CDR3 length is 13 residues. Trimming took 4 bases from V and 2 from J; bases not matched to a gene: 2.

This chain joins TRBV6-1 and TRBJ2-3, with unresolved D. Germline V gene sequence: CDR1 MNHNS, CDR2 SASEGT. V lost 4 bases and J lost 0, with 5 bases in between. CDR3 size: 13 residues. The CDR3 region has the DNA TGTGCCAGCAGTGCCGACAGCACAGATACGCAGTATTTT. It translates to CASSADSTDTQYF.

The chain recombines TRBV6-5 with TRBJ1-1; D unclear. CDR1 and CDR2 (germline): MNHEY, SVGAGI. Trimming removed 8 bases at V and 9 bases at J, with 13 bases between. This CDR3 has 11 amino acids. DNA of the CDR3: TGTGCCAGCTCAACCCGGCAGAAAGCTTTCTTT. Amino acid sequence: CASSTRQKAFF.

In its sample, this clonotype was seen a few times. CDR3: CASSLTTGSEAFF. Here the CDR3 DNA reads TGTGCCAGCAGCTTAACCACAGGGTCGGAAGCTTTCTTT. The chain has TRBV7-2 and TRBJ1-1, with D tentatively TRBD1 (6 bases). Germline CDR1 and CDR2: SGHTA and FQGNSA. The CDR3 is made up of 13 amino acids. V lost 2 bases, J lost 8 bases, and 12 bases lay in between.

J is TRBJ2-1 and V is TRBV7-6, with TRBD1 matching 7 bases. The CDR3 is 14 amino acids. Germline lookup yields CDR1 SGHVS and CDR2 FNYEAQ. V lost 3 bases to trimming and J lost 7 bases; unmatched junction nucleotides: 6. The CDR3 region is CASSFRGQVNEQFF. The CDR3 region has the DNA TGTGCCAGCAGCTTCCGAGGACAGGTTAATGAGCAGTTCTTC. Full variable domain (missing parts from reference TRBV7-6 and TRBJ2-1): GAGVSQSPRYKVTKRGQDVALRCDPISGHVSLYWYRQALGQGPEFLTYFNYEAQQDKSGLPNDRFSAERPEGSISTLTIQRTEQRDSAMYRCASSFRGQVNEQFFGPGTRLTVL.

The V gene is TRBV7-9, the J gene TRBJ2-2; D not resolved. This CDR3 is built from 15 residues. Germline V lookup: CDR1 SEHNR, CDR2 FQNEAQ (reference sequence). The V end was cut by 3 bases, the J end by 1 base, with 9 bases between. The CDR3 DNA reads as TGTGCCAGCAGCTTGAGGCGGAAGAACACCGGGGAGCTGTTTTTT. Its protein is CASSLRRKNTGELFF.